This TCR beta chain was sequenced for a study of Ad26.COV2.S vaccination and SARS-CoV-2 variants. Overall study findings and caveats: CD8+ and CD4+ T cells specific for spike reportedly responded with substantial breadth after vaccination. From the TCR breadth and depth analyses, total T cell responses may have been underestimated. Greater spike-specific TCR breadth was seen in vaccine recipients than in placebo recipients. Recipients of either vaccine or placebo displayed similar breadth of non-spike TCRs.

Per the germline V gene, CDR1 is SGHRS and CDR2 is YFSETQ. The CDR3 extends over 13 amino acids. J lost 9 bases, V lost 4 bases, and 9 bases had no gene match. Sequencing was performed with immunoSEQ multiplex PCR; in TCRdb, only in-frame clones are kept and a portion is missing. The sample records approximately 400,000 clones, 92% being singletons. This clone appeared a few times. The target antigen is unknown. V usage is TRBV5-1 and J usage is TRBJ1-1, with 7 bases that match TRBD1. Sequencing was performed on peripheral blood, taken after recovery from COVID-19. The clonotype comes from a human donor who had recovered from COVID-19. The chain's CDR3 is CASSTGDSQKAFF. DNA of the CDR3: TGCGCCAGCAGCACCGGGGACAGCCAGAAAGCTTTCTTT.